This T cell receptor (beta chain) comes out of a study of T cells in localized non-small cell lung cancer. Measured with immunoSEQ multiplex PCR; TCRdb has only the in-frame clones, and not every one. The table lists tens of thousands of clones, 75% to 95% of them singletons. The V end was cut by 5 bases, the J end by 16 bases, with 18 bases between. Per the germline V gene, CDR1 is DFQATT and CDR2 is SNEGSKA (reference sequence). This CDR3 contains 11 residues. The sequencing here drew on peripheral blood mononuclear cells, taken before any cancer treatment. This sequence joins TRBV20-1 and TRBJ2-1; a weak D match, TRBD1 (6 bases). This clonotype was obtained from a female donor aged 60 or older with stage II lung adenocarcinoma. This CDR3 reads CSALIGGRGFF. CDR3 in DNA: TGCAGTGCTCTTATAGGGGGACGAGGATTCTTC.